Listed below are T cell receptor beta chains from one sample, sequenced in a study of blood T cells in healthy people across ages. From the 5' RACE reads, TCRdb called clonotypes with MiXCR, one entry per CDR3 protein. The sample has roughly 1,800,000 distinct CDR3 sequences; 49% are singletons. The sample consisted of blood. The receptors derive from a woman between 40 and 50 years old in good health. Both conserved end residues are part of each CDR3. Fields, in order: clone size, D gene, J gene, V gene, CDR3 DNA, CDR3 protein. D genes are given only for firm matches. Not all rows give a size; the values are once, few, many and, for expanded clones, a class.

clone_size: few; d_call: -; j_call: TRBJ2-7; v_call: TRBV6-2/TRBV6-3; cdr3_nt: TGTGCCAGCAGTGTGACAGGCCTCTCCTACGAGCAGTACTTC; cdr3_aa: CASSVTGLSYEQYF
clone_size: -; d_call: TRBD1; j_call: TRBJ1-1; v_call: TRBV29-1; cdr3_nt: TGCAGCTTCAAGAGAGGACAGGGGTACACTGAAGCTTTCTTT; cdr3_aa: CSFKRGQGYTEAFF
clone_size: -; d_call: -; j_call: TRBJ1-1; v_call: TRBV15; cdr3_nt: TGTGCCACCAGCAGAGAGGAGAACACTGAAGCTTTCTTT; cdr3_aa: CATSREENTEAFF
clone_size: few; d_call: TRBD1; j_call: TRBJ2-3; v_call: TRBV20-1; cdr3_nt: TGCAGTGCTACGCACGGGACAGGGGGCACAGATACGCAGTATTTT; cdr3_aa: CSATHGTGGTDTQYF
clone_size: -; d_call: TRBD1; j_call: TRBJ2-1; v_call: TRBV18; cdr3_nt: TGTGCCAGCTCACCTTATTCTCGACAGGGTGGGGACAATGAGCAGTTCTTC; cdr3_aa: CASSPYSRQGGDNEQFF
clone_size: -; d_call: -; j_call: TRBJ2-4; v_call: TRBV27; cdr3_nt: TGTGCCAACAGGACTGGAGTCAGGGCCAAAAACATTCAGTACTTC; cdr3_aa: CANRTGVRAKNIQYF
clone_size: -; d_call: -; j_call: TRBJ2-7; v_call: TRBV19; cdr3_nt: TGTGCCAGTAGTATAGCGTCAGGGAGCTTCTACGAGCAGTACTTC; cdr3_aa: CASSIASGSFYEQYF
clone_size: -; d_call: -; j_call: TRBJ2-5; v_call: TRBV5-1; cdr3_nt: TGCGCCAGCAGCGGGGGATGGGAGACCCAGTACTTC; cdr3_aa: CASSGGWETQYF
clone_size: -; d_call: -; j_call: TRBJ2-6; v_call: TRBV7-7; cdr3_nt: TGTGCTAGCAGCTTAGAGCAGCCCTCTGGGGCCAACGTCCTGACTTTC; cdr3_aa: CASSLEQPSGANVLTF
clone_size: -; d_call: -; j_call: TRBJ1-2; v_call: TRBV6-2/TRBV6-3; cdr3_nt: TGTGCCAGCAGCCACTCGGGACTCAGCTATGGCTACACCTTC; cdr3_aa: CASSHSGLSYGYTF
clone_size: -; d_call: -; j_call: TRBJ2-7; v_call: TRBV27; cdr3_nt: TGTGCCAGCAGTTCGGGGGACCCCTACAATGAGCAGTACTTC; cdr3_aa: CASSSGDPYNEQYF
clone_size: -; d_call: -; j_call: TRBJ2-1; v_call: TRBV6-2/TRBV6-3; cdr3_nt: TGTGCCAGCAGGGACGTCTACAATGAGCAGTTCTTC; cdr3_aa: CASRDVYNEQFF
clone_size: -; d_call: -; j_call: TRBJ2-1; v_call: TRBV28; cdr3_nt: TGTGCCAGCAGTTTACGGGGTCGGGGGCGTCGTTCCTACAATGAGCAGTTCTTC; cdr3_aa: CASSLRGRGRRSYNEQFF
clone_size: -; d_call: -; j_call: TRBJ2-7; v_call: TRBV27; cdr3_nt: TGTGCCAGCAGTTTATCGGGCAAACCCTACGAGCAGTACTTC; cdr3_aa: CASSLSGKPYEQYF
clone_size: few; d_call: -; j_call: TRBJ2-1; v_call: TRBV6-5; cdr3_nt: TGTGCCAGCAGTTACTCTGCAGGCATGGGGTCCCACTCCTACAATGAGCAGTTCTTC; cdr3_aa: CASSYSAGMGSHSYNEQFF
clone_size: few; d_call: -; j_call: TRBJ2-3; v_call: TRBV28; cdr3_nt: TGTGCCACCCACCCTCCGGACTACTCTACGCAGTATTTT; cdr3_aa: CATHPPDYSTQYF
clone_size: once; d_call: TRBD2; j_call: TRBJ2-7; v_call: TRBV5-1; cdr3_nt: TGCGCCAGCAGCTCCGGGACTAGCGGGGGGTCTGGCTCCTACGAGCAGTACTTC; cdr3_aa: CASSSGTSGGSGSYEQYF